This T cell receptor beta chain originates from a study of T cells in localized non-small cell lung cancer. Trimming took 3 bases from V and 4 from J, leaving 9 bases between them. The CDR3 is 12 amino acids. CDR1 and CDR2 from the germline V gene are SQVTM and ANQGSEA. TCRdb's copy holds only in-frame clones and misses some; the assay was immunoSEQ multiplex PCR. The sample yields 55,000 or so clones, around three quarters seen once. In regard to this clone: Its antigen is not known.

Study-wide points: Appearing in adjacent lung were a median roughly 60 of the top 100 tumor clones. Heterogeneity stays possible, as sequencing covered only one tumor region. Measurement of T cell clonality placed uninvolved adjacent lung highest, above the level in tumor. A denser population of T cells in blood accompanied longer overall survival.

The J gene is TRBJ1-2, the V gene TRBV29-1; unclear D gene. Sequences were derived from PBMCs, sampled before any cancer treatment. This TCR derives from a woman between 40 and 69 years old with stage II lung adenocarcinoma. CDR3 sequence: CSVESGSYGYTF. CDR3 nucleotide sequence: TGCAGCGTTGAGTCGGGTTCCTATGGCTACACCTTC. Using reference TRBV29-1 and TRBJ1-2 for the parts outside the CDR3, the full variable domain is SAVISQKPSRDICQRGTSLTIQCQVDSQVTMMFWYRQQPGQSLTLIATANQGSEATYESGFVIDKFPISRPNLTFSTLTVSNMSPEDSSIYLCSVESGSYGYTFGSGTRLTVV.